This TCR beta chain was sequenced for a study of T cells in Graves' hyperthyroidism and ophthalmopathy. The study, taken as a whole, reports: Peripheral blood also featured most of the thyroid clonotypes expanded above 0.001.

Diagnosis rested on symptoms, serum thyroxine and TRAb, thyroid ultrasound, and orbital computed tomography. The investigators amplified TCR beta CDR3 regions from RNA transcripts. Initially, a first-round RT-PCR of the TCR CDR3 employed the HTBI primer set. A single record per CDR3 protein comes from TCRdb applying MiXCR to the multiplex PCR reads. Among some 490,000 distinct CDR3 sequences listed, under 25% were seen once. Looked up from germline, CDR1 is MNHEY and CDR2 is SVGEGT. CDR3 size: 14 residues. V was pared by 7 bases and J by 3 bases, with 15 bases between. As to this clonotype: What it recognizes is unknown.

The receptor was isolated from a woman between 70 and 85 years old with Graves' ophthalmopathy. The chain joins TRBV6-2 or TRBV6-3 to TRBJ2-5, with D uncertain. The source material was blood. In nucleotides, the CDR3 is TGTGCCAGCACCTTCCGCCGGTTTAAAGAGACCCAGTACTTC. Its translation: CASTFRRFKETQYF.